This T cell receptor (beta chain) was captured by sequencing in a study of T-cell memory formation after mild COVID-19. Study outcomes and limitations: CD8+ contracting clones occupied EMRA, while CD4+ ones occupied mainly CM and EM.

TCRdb recomputed calls from the 5' RACE reads with MiXCR, one row per CDR3 protein. This sample has about 130,000 distinct CDR3 sequences, with 5% to 6.5% found just once. Regarding this clonotype: What it binds is not known.

Sequenced sample: PBMCs or a T cell subset sorted from them (not recorded which). The receptor comes from an adult woman who had mild COVID-19 (a few samples of this study predate the infection). Cell type and time point are not known.

CDR3 sequence: CASQGTSTDTQYF. CDR3 bases: TGTGCCAGCCAGGGGACTAGTACAGATACGCAGTATTTT. This sequence joins TRBV2 and TRBJ2-3; 8 bases are shared with TRBD2. CDR1 is SNHLY, CDR2 FYNNEI, per germline. V gave up 8 bases and J gave up 3 bases; unmatched junction bases: 4. The length of the CDR3 is 13 residues.